One sample yielded the 28 T cell receptor beta chains listed below, sequenced in a study of T cell changes during pregnancy in multiple sclerosis. Measured with immunoSEQ multiplex PCR; TCRdb has only the in-frame clones, and not every one. The sample shows around 79,000 clones, about 90% of them seen only once. The sequenced sample was CD4+ T cells from peripheral blood mononuclear cells, obtained in the second trimester of pregnancy. The receptor set was obtained from a female donor with multiple sclerosis, enrolled in a pregnancy study.

Ten or more counts support this clone. The chain is built from TRBV5-5 and TRBJ1-1, with 11 bases that match TRBD1. Germline values: CDR1 SGHKS, CDR2 YYEKEE (reference sequence). The CDR3 is made up of 16 amino acids. With V trimmed by 4 bases and J by 0 bases, 5 bases remained unmatched. The CDR3 sequence is CASSPGTGGLNTEAFF. The CDR3 DNA follows: TGTGCCAGCAGCCCCGGGACAGGGGGTTTGAACACTGAAGCTTTCTTT. The full variable domain, completed using reference TRBV5-5 and TRBJ1-1, is DAGVTQSPTHLIKTRGQQVTLRCSPISGHKSVSWYQQVLGQGPQFIFQYYEKEERGRGNFPDRFSARQFPNYSSELNVNALLLGDSALYLCASSPGTGGLNTEAFFGQGTRLTVV.

Only a few counts were recorded for this clone. J is TRBJ1-6 and V is TRBV5-3, with D unclear. TRBV5-3 is an ORF, with its function uncertain. V was trimmed by 10 bases and J by 2 bases, leaving 13 bases between them. The length of the CDR3 is 14 residues. This CDR3 is CAPQVAAYNSPLHF. DNA for the CDR3: TGTGCCCCCCAAGTGGCGGCCTATAATTCACCCCTCCACTTT.

The J gene is TRBJ1-6, the V gene TRBV5-4; D is unresolved. The CDR3 runs 16 residues. Germline assignment: CDR1 SGHNT and CDR2 YYREEE (reference sequence). The V and J ends lost 0 bases and 7 bases respectively, with 14 bases between them. CDR3 nucleotide sequence: TGTGCCAGCAGCTTGGGAGGGATACGAACAAATTCACCCCTCCACTTT. It translates to CASSLGGIRTNSPLHF.

The genes are TRBV14 and TRBJ2-1; D not resolved. The V end was cut by 1 base, the J end by 13 bases, with 14 bases between. Per the germline V gene, CDR1 is SGHDN and CDR2 is FVKESK. The CDR3 contains 13 residues. The CDR3 protein is CASSQAGRNPQFF. The CDR3 DNA sequence: TGTGCCAGCAGCCAAGCTGGCAGGAACCCACAGTTCTTC.

The CDR3 region is CASSSGVGGAVAGTF. CDR3 in DNA: TGTGCCAGCAGCTCAGGCGTGGGTGGAGCGGTAGCAGGTACCTTC. The chain carries TRBV7-9 and TRBJ1-2; the D is unclear. V was clipped by 4 bases and J by 14 bases, with 26 bases between them. The CDR3 spans 15 residues. Germline CDR1 is SEHNR and CDR2 is FQNEAQ (reference sequence).

The chain carries TRBV11-1 and TRBJ2-7, with D maybe TRBD1 (5 bases). V lost 3 bases and J 1 base, leaving 16 bases between the germline ends. The germline CDR1 and CDR2 sequences are SGHAT and FQDESV (reference sequence). This CDR3 region has 16 residues. The CDR3 region has the DNA TGTGCCAGCAGCTTCCTTAATTTAACAGGTTCCTACGAGCAGTACTTC. Translated: CASSFLNLTGSYEQYF.

CDR3 coding DNA: TGTGCCAGTAGCGGCTCGGGACTAGCGGAAGAGACCCAGTACTTC. Translation gives CASSGSGLAEETQYF. The chain recombines TRBV19 with TRBJ2-5, with 11 bases aligning to TRBD2. After removal of 6 bases from V and 3 bases from J, the junction contained 6 bases not matched to a gene. The CDR3 contains 15 residues. The germline V gene has CDR1 LNHDA and CDR2 SQIVND (reference sequence).

The genes are TRBV9 and TRBJ2-1, with 10 bases identical to TRBD2. The CDR3 extends over 16 amino acids. The germline V gene has CDR1 SGDLS and CDR2 YYNGEE. Unmatched junction bases numbered 8, after V lost 3 bases and J lost 5 bases. CDR3 residues: CASSALGLAIDNEQFF. The CDR3 DNA sequence: TGTGCCAGCAGCGCATTGGGACTAGCGATCGACAATGAGCAGTTCTTC.

The chain joins TRBV18 to TRBJ2-5; D is possibly TRBD1 (5 bases). The V end lost 1 base, the J end lost 0 bases, and 12 bases lay between the germline ends. CDR3 size: 16 residues. CDR1 and CDR2 (germline): KGHSH, LQKENI. CDR3 in amino acids: CASSPRAGWDQETQYF. Here the CDR3 DNA reads TGTGCCAGCTCACCACGCGCAGGGTGGGACCAAGAGACCCAGTACTTC.

The rearrangement uses TRBV7-3 and TRBJ2-2, with 8 bases fitting TRBD2. Germline V lookup: CDR1 SGHTA, CDR2 FQGTGA. Unmatched junction bases numbered 5, after V lost 5 bases and J lost 6 bases. The CDR3 loop spans 14 amino acids. CDR3 DNA sequence: TGTGCCAGCAGCCCTCAGCGGGGGTCCGGGGAGCTGTTTTTT. As protein: CASSPQRGSGELFF.

This clone has a single count. V and J are TRBV7-7 and TRBJ2-2; TRBD1 matches 8 bases. Germline V lookup: CDR1 SSHAT, CDR2 FNYEAQ (reference sequence). This CDR3 is 15 amino acids long. V shed 5 bases and J 6 bases; nucleotides not matched to a gene: 8. CDR3 protein: CASSAGQGRSGELFF. The CDR3 DNA reads as TGTGCCAGCAGCGCCGGACAGGGTCGATCCGGGGAGCTGTTTTTT.

This clone was detected a few times. The chain carries TRBV9 and TRBJ2-2, with a weak D call TRBD1 (5 bases). This CDR3 spans 15 amino acids. Trimming took 0 bases from V and 5 from J, leaving 11 bases between them. Germline V gives CDR1 SGDLS, CDR2 YYNGEE. The DNA for the CDR3 is TGTGCCAGCAGCGTAGCTCAGGGCTGGACCGGGGAGCTGTTTTTT. Its protein is CASSVAQGWTGELFF.

This chain uses TRBV15 with TRBJ2-7; 9 positions match TRBD2. Germline CDR1 is LNHNV and CDR2 is YYDKDF (reference sequence). The CDR3 runs 18 residues. The V segment lost 2 bases and the J segment 7 bases; nucleotides outside the gene matches: 18. Here the CDR3 reads CATSRRSRVREGAWEQYF. DNA of the CDR3: TGTGCCACCAGCAGACGGAGCAGGGTGCGGGAGGGGGCTTGGGAGCAGTACTTC.

The V gene is TRBV5-1, the J gene TRBJ1-5; no definite D call. Germline V gives CDR1 SGHRS, CDR2 YFSETQ. Trimming took 4 bases from V and 3 from J, leaving 8 bases between them. The CDR3 loop spans 13 amino acids. The CDR3 protein is CASSHTPNQPQHF. Written as DNA, the CDR3 is TGCGCCAGCAGCCATACACCCAATCAGCCCCAGCATTTT.

The chain joins TRBV11-3 to TRBJ2-1, with 8 bases matching TRBD1. Germline CDR1 is SGHNT and CDR2 is YENEEA. Trimming removed 0 bases from V and 8 bases from J; junction bases left unmatched: 3. This CDR3 spans 14 amino acids. The CDR3 DNA reads TGTGCCAGCAGCTTAGAGGGGACAGGCTATGAGCAGTTCTTC. Translating it yields CASSLEGTGYEQFF.

This clone showed up many times. The V and J genes are TRBV5-1 and TRBJ2-2; D is possibly TRBD1 (5 bases). Germline values: CDR1 SGHRS, CDR2 YFSETQ. The CDR3 consists of 14 residues. Trimming shortened V by 4 bases and J by 5 bases, and 12 bases separated the two germline ends. CDR3 in amino acids: CASSPQPGTGELFF. DNA of the CDR3: TGCGCCAGCAGCCCCCAACCAGGGACCGGGGAGCTGTTTTTT.

This clone was found once. The chain joins TRBV28 to TRBJ1-3; TRBD1 matches 7 bases. Germline assignment: CDR1 MDHEN and CDR2 SYDVKM. Trimming took 3 bases from V and 0 from J; bases not matched to a gene: 2. The CDR3 is 15 amino acids. Here the CDR3 DNA reads TGTGCCAGCAGTTTTGCAGGGGGCTCTGGAAACACCATATATTTT. Amino acids: CASSFAGGSGNTIYF.

The chain carries TRBV6-1 and TRBJ2-7; tentatively, D is TRBD2 (6 bases). This CDR3 region has 16 residues. The germline CDR1 and CDR2 sequences are MNHNS and SASEGT. Deletions cut 4 bases from V and 0 bases from J, with 16 bases between. DNA for the CDR3: TGTGCCAGCAGTGCGGGGTCTGGGACTTCCTCCTACGAGCAGTACTTC. It encodes CASSAGSGTSSYEQYF.

The chain recombines TRBV19 with TRBJ1-4; 8 bases are shared with TRBD1. Looked up from germline, CDR1 is LNHDA and CDR2 is SQIVND (reference sequence). The length of the CDR3 is 16 residues. Unmatched junction bases numbered 9, after V lost 5 bases and J lost 4 bases. The CDR3 spells CASSLRQGTSNEKLFF. In nucleotides, the CDR3 is TGTGCCAGTAGTCTCCGACAGGGGACCAGTAATGAAAAACTGTTTTTT.

The rearrangement joins TRBV7-2 to TRBJ1-2; D ambiguous. Germline-derived CDR1 and CDR2 are SGHTA and FQGNSA. This CDR3 has 13 residues. Trimming pared 2 bases from V and 5 bases from J, leaving 9 bases between. CDR3 loop: CASSLFSGYGYTF. For the CDR3, the DNA is TGTGCCAGCAGCTTATTTTCGGGGTATGGCTACACCTTC. Variable domain in full (rest from reference TRBV7-2 and TRBJ1-2): GAGVSQSPSNKVTEKGKDVELRCDPISGHTALYWYRQSLGQGLEFLIYFQGNSAPDKSGLPSDRFSAERTGGSVSTLTIQRTQQEDSAVYLCASSLFSGYGYTFGSGTRLTVV.

The V call is TRBV5-4, the J call TRBJ2-3, with D perhaps matching TRBD2 (5 bases). CDR3 length: 13 residues. Germline V CDR1 and CDR2: SGHNT, YYREEE (reference sequence). The V gene lost 0 bases and the J gene lost 5 bases, with 7 bases spanning the gap. CDR3 in DNA: TGTGCCAGCAGCTTGGCCCGGGGAGATACGCAGTATTTT. Its protein product is CASSLARGDTQYF. Looking up the rest from reference TRBV5-4 and TRBJ2-3 gives the full variable domain: ETGVTQSPTHLIKTRGQQVTLRCSSQSGHNTVSWYQQALGQGPQFIFQYYREEENGRGNFPPRFSGLQFPNYSSELNVNALELDDSALYLCASSLARGDTQYFGPGTRLTVL.

J is TRBJ2-5 and V is TRBV18, with D possibly matching TRBD2 (6 bases). From germline, CDR1 is KGHSH and CDR2 LQKENI. The CDR3 extends over 15 amino acids. V was trimmed by 1 base and J by 5 bases, leaving 14 bases between them. The CDR3 nucleotides are TGTGCCAGCTCACCACTTTTCGGGAGCGAGGAGACCCAGTACTTC. It specifies CASSPLFGSEETQYF.

The chain has TRBV9 and TRBJ1-4, with TRBD1 as a possible D gene (5 bases). Germline assignment: CDR1 SGDLS and CDR2 YYNGEE. Between the trimmed V and J ends, which lost 0 bases and 8 bases, there was a span of 11 bases. This CDR3 region has 14 residues. DNA for the CDR3: TGTGCCAGCAGCGTAGACCGGGGGGGGGAAAAACTGTTTTTT. Amino acids: CASSVDRGGEKLFF.

This rearrangement joins TRBV30 to TRBJ2-3, with no clear D. Looked up from germline, CDR1 is GTSNPN and CDR2 is SVGIG (reference sequence). V was cut by 0 bases and J by 0 bases, with 7 bases left in between. CDR3 size: 14 residues. The CDR3 loop reads CAWSVRRSTDTQYF. The DNA of the CDR3 is TGTGCCTGGAGTGTACGGCGGAGCACAGATACGCAGTATTTT.

The chain links TRBV2 to TRBJ2-5; no definite D call. Trimming pared 5 bases from V and 2 bases from J, leaving 6 bases between. CDR1 is SNHLY and CDR2 is FYNNEI in the germline V gene. There are 12 residues in the CDR3. CDR3 sequence: CASSQVQETQYF. The CDR3 nucleotides read TGTGCCAGCAGTCAGGTACAAGAGACCCAGTACTTC.

This chain connects TRBV30 to TRBJ1-3; D remains ambiguous. Germline V gives CDR1 GTSNPN, CDR2 SVGIG (reference sequence). CDR3 length: 14 amino acids. Trimming removed 4 bases at V and 0 bases at J, with 10 bases between. The CDR3 coding sequence is TGTGCCTGGACTCGCCCGAGCTCTGGAAACACCATATATTTT. As protein: CAWTRPSSGNTIYF.

The gene calls are TRBV11-2 and TRBJ2-2; D call uncertain. The ends were cut back, 5 bases at V and 4 bases at J, with 5 bases in the middle. In germline, CDR1 is SGHAT, CDR2 FQNNGV. The CDR3 runs 12 residues. The CDR3 loop is CASSRSTGELFF. The CDR3 nucleotides read TGTGCCAGCAGCCGGAGCACCGGGGAGCTGTTTTTT.

Many counts were recorded for this clone. J is TRBJ2-7 and V is TRBV9; 9 nucleotides agree with TRBD1. V shed 3 bases, J shed 4 bases, and the junction held 5 bases outside the gene matches. The CDR3 loop spans 14 amino acids. Germline-derived CDR1 and CDR2 are SGDLS and YYNGEE. The CDR3 DNA sequence: TGTGCCAGCAGCGCCGGACAGGGGCTGTACGAGCAGTACTTC. Translated: CASSAGQGLYEQYF.